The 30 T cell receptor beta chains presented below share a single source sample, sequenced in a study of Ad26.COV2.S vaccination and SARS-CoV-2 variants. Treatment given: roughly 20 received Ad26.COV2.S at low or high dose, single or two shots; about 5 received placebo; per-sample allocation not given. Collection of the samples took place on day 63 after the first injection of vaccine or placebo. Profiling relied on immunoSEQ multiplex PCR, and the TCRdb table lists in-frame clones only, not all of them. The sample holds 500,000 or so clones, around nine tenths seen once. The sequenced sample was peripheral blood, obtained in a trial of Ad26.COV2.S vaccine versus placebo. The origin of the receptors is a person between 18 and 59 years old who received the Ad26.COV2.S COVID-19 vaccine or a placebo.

The CDR3 sequence: CASGLGTIEKLFF. CDR3 DNA: TGTGCCAGCGGGCTCGGGACGATTGAAAAACTGTTTTTT. The chain links TRBV28 to TRBJ1-4, with D possibly being TRBD1 (5 bases). The CDR3 totals 13 residues. Germline V gene data show CDR1 as MDHEN and CDR2 as SYDVKM. The V end was cut by 8 bases, the J end by 7 bases, with 14 bases between.

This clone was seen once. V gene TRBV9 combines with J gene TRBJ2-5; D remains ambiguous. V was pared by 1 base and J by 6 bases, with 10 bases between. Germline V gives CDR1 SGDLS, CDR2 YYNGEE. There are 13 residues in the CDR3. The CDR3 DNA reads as TGTGCCAGCAGCGTACGATCAGATCAGACCCAGTACTTC. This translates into CASSVRSDQTQYF.

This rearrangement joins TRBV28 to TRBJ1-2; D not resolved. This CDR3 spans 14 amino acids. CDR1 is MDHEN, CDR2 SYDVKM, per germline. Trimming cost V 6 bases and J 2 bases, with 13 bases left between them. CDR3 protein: CASSEKPVNYGYTF. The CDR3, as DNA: TGTGCCAGCAGCGAGAAGCCCGTAAACTATGGCTACACCTTC.

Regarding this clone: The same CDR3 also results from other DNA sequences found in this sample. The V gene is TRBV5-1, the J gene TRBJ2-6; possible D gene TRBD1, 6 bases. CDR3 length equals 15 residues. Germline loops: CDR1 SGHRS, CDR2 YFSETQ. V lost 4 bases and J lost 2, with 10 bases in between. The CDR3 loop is CASSLGGTGANVLTF. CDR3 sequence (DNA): TGCGCCAGCAGCCTAGGGGGAACTGGGGCCAACGTCCTGACTTTC.

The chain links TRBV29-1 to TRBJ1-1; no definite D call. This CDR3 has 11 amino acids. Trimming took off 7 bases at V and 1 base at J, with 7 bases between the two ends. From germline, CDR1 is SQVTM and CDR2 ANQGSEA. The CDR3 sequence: CSARENTEAFF. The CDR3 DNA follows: TGCAGCGCTCGAGAGAACACTGAAGCTTTCTTT.

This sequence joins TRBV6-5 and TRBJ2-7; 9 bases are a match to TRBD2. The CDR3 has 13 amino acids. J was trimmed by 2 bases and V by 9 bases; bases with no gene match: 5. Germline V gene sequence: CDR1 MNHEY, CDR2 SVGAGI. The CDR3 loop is CASSRGGPYEQYF. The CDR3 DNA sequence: TGTGCCAGTTCGCGGGGGGGGCCCTACGAGCAGTACTTC.

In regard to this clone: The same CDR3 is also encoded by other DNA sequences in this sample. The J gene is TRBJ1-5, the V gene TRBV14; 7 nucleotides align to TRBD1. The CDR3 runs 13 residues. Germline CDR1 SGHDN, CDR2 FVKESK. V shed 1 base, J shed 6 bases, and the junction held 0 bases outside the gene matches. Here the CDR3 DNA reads TGTGCCAGCAGCCAAGGACAGGGTCAGCCCCAGCATTTT. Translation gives CASSQGQGQPQHF.

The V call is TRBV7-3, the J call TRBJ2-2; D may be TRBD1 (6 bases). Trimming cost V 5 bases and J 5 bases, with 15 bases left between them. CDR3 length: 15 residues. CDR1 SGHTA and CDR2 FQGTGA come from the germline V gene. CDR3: CASSQQGALTGELFF. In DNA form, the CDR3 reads TGTGCCAGCAGCCAACAGGGTGCGCTGACCGGGGAGCTGTTTTTT.

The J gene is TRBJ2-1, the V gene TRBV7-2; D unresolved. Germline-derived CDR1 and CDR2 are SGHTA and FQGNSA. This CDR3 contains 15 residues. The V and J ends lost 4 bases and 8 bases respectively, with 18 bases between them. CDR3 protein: CASSSDGILIDEQFF. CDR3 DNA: TGTGCCAGCAGCTCCGACGGTATCCTTATAGATGAGCAGTTCTTC.

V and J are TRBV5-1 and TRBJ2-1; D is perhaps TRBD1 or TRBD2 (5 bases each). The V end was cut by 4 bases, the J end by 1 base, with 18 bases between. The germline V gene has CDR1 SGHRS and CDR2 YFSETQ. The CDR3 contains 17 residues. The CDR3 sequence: CASSPSGTRESYNEQFF. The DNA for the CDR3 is TGCGCCAGCAGCCCCTCGGGGACCAGGGAATCCTACAATGAGCAGTTCTTC.

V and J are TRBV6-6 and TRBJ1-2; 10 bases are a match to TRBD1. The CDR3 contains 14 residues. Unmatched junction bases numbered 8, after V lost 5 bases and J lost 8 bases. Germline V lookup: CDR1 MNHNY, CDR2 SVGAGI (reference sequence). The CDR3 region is CASSQRQGARGYTF. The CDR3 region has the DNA TGTGCCAGCAGTCAACGACAGGGGGCGAGAGGCTACACCTTC.

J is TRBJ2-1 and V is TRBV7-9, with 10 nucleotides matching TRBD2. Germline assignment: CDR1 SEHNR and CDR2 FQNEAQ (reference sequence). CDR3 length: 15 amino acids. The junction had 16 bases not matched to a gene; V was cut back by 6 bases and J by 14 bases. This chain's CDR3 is CASSSYRAGGRRKFF. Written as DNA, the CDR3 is TGTGCCAGCAGTTCTTATCGAGCGGGAGGGAGGCGGAAGTTCTTC.

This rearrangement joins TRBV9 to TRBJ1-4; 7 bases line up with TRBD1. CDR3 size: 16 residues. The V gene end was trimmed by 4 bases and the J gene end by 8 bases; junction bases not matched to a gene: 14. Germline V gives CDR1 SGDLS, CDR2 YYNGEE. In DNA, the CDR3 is TGTGCCAGCAGCCCAGAAGCAGGGACAGAGGGCGAAAAACTGTTTTTT. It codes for CASSPEAGTEGEKLFF.

Here the CDR3 reads CASSPGQGYYGYTF. The DNA of the CDR3 is TGTGCCAGCAGCCCGGGACAGGGATACTATGGCTACACCTTC. This chain joins TRBV7-9 and TRBJ1-2; 9 bases line up with TRBD1. The CDR3 contains 14 residues. V was clipped by 5 bases and J by 3 bases; unmatched bases: 4. The germline V gene encodes CDR1 SEHNR and CDR2 FQNEAQ (reference sequence).

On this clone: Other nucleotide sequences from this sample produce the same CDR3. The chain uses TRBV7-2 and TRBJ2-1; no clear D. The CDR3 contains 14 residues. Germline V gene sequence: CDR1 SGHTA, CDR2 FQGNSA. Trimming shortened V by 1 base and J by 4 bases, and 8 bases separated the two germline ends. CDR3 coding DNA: TGTGCCAGCAGCTTAGGGGGTGGATACAATGAGCAGTTCTTC. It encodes CASSLGGGYNEQFF.

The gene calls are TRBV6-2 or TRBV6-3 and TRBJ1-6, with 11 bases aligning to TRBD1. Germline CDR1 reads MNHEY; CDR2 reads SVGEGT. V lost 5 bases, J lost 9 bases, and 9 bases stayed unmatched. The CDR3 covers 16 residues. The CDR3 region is CASSPGTGGRGSPLHF. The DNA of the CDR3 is TGTGCCAGCAGTCCCGGGACAGGGGGTCGAGGTTCACCCCTCCACTTT.

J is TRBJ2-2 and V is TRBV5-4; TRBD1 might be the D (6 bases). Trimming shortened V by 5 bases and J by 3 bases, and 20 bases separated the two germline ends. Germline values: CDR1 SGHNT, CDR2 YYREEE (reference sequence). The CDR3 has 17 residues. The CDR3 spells CASRQLTPGHHTGELFF. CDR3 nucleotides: TGTGCCAGCAGACAACTAACCCCGGGACACCACACCGGGGAGCTGTTTTTT.

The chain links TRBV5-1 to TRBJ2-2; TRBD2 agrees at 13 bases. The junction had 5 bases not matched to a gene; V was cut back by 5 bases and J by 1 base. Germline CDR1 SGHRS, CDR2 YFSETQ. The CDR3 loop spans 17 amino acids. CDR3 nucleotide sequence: TGCGCCAGCAGAAGACTAGCGGGAGGCCGGAACACCGGGGAGCTGTTTTTT. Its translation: CASRRLAGGRNTGELFF.

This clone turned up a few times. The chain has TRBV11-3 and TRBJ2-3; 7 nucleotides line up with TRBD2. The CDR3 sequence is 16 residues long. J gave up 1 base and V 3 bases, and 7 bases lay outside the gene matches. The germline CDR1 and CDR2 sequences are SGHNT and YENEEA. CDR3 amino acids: CASSFRAGAGTDTQYF. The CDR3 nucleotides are TGTGCCAGCAGCTTCCGGGCGGGAGCCGGCACAGATACGCAGTATTTT.

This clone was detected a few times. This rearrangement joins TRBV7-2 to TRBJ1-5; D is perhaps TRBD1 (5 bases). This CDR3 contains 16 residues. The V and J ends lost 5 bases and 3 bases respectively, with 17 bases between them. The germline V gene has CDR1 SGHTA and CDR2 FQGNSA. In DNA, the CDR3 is TGTGCCAGCAGCCCTACGGGACCTAAAGTCAATCAGCCCCAGCATTTT. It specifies CASSPTGPKVNQPQHF.

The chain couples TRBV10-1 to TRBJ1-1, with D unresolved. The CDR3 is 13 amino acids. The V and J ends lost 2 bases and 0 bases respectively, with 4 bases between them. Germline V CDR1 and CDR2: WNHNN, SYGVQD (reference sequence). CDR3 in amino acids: CASSETMNTEAFF. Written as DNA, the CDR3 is TGCGCCAGCAGTGAGACCATGAACACTGAAGCTTTCTTT.

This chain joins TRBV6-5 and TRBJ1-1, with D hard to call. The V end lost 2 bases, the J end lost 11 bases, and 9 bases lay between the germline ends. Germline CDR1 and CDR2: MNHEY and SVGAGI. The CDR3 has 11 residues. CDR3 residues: CASSYGVGAFF. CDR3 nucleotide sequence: TGTGCCAGCAGTTACGGAGTTGGGGCTTTCTTT.

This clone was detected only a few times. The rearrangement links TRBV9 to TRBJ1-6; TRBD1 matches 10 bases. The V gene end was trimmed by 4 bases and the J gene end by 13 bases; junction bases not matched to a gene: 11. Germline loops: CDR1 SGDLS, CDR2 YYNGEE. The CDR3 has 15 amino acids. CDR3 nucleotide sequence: TGTGCCAGCAGCCTTGGACAGGGGGAGCAGTCGCCCCTCCACTTT. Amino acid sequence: CASSLGQGEQSPLHF. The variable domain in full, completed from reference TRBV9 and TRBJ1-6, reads DSGVTQTPKHLITATGQRVTLRCSPRSGDLSVYWYQQSLDQGLQFLIQYYNGEERAKGNILERFSAQQFPDLHSELNLSSLELGDSALYFCASSLGQGEQSPLHFGNGTRLTVT.

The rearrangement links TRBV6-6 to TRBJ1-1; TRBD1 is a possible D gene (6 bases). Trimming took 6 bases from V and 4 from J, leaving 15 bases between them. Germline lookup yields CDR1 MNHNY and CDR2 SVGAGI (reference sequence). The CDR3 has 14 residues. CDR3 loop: CASSPLEGVTEAFF. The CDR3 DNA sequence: TGTGCCAGCAGCCCGCTAGAGGGGGTCACTGAAGCTTTCTTT.

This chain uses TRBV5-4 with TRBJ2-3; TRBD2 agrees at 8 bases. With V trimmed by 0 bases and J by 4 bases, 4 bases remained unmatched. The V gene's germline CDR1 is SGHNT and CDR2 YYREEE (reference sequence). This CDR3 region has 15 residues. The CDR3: CASSLGGRSPDTQYF. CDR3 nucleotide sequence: TGTGCCAGCAGCTTGGGCGGGAGGTCCCCAGATACGCAGTATTTT.

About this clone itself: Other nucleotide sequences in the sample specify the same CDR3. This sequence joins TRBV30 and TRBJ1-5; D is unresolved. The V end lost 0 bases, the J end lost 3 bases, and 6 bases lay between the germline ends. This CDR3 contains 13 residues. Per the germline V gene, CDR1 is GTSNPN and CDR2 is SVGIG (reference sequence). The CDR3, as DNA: TGTGCCTGGAGTGTGTCCTCCAATCAGCCCCAGCATTTT. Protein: CAWSVSSNQPQHF.

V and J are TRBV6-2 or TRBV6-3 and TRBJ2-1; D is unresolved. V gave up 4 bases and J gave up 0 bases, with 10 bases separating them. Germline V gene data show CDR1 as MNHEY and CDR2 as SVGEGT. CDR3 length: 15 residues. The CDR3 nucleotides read TGTGCCAGCAGTTTACCCCTTGGCTCCTACAATGAGCAGTTCTTC. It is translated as CASSLPLGSYNEQFF.

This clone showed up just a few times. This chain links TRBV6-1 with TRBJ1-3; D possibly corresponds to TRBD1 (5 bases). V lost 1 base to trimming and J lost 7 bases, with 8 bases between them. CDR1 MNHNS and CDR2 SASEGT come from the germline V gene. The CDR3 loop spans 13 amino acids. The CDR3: CASSEVWGNTIYF. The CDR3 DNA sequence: TGTGCCAGCAGTGAAGTGTGGGGGAACACCATATATTTT.

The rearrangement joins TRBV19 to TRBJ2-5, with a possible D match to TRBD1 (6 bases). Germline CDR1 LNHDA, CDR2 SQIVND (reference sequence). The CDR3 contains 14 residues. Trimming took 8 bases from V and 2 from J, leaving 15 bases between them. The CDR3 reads CASGLQGNQETQYF. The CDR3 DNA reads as TGTGCCAGTGGATTACAGGGTAATCAAGAGACCCAGTACTTC.

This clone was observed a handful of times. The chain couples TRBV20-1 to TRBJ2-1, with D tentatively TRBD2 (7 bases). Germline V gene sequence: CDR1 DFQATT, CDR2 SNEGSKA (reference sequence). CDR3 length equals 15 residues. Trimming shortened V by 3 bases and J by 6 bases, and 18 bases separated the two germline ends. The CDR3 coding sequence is TGCAGTGCTAGTCCCGCGGGGGCCCAAACCAATGAGCAGTTCTTC. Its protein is CSASPAGAQTNEQFF.